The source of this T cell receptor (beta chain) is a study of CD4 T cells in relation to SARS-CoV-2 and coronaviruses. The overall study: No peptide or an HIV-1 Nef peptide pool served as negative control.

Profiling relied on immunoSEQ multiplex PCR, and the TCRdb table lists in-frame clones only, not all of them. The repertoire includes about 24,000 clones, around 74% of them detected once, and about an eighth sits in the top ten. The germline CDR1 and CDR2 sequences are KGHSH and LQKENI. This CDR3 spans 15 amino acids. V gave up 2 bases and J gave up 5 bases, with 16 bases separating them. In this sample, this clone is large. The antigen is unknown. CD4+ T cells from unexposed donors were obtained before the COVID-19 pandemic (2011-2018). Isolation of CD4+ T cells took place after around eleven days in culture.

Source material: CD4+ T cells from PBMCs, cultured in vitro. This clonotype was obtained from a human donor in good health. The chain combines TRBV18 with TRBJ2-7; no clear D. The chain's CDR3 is CASSPEYLRTDEQYF. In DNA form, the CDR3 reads TGTGCCAGCTCACCAGAATACCTACGGACCGACGAGCAGTACTTC. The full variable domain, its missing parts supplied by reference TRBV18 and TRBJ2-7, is NAGVMQNPRHLVRRRGQEARLRCSPMKGHSHVYWYRQLPEEGLKFMVYLQKENIIDESGMPKERFSAEFPKEGPSILRIQQVVRGDSAAYFCASSPEYLRTDEQYFGPGTRLTVT.